What follows are 7 T cell receptor beta chains derived from one specimen sequenced in a study of shared clonotypes between healthy human individuals. The table came from immunoSEQ multiplex PCR; TCRdb's copy has only in-frame clones and leaves some out. Counted here are under 2.5 million clones, about 90% occurring once; the ten biggest clones make up 0.3% to 0.45%. The sequenced material came from naive CD4+ T cells from PBMCs. Regarding subset: CD45RA+ positively selected. These receptors came from a man younger than 35 in good health. Some clones in this sample may be carry-over from other donors' samples.

The V gene is TRBV4-1, the J gene TRBJ2-7; no clear D. Looked up from germline, CDR1 is MGHRA and CDR2 is YSYEKL. Trimming left V 2 bases short and J 9 bases short, with 17 bases between. This CDR3 is built from 14 residues. CDR3 sequence reads: CASSQLRTGEVQYF. The DNA for the CDR3 is TGCGCCAGCAGCCAACTTCGTACGGGTGAGGTGCAGTACTTC.

This chain connects TRBV25-1 to TRBJ2-5, with D possibly being TRBD2 (7 bases). The CDR3 totals 15 residues. Per the germline V gene, CDR1 is MGHDK and CDR2 is SYGVNS. Trimming took off 6 bases at V and 5 bases at J, with 19 bases between the two ends. The CDR3 here is CASSPPRGAGETQYF. Here the CDR3 DNA reads TGTGCCAGCAGCCCGCCCCGGGGGGCCGGGGAGACCCAGTACTTC.

The chain couples TRBV4-1 to TRBJ2-2; TRBD1 matches 12 bases. The CDR3 spans 17 residues. The germline V gene has CDR1 MGHRA and CDR2 YSYEKL. J lost 6 bases, V lost 4 bases, and 9 bases had no gene match. The CDR3 sequence is CASSPRDRGLTSGELFF. Here the CDR3 DNA reads TGCGCCAGCAGCCCCCGGGACAGGGGGCTAACTTCCGGGGAGCTGTTTTTT.

A word on this clone: This same CDR3 is encoded by further DNA sequences in the sample. This chain links TRBV5-1 with TRBJ1-1; TRBD1 matches 8 bases. V was clipped by 7 bases and J by 1 base; unmatched bases: 3. The CDR3 has 13 amino acids. Germline V gene data show CDR1 as SGHRS and CDR2 as YFSETQ. The CDR3 loop is CASGQGGNTEAFF. The CDR3 DNA is TGCGCCAGCGGACAGGGTGGGAACACTGAAGCTTTCTTT.

The chain carries TRBV4-1 and TRBJ2-5; 11 bases are a match to TRBD2. Germline CDR1 is MGHRA and CDR2 is YSYEKL. Trimming removed 1 base from V and 1 base from J; junction bases left unmatched: 11. The CDR3 spans 19 residues. As DNA, the CDR3 is TGCGCCAGCAGCCAAGTTCAAGCGCTAGCGGGAGGTTCCCAAGAGACCCAGTACTTC. As protein: CASSQVQALAGGSQETQYF.

Only one count was recorded for this clone. This rearrangement joins TRBV28 to TRBJ2-7; 7 bases line up with TRBD2. V lost 4 bases and J lost 2; bases outside the gene matches: 14. This CDR3 has 17 residues. CDR1 MDHEN and CDR2 SYDVKM come from the germline V gene. CDR3 bases: TGTGCCAGCAGTTCCCGACCGAGGGGACTATCAACCTACGAGCAGTACTTC. Encoded protein: CASSSRPRGLSTYEQYF.

This chain links TRBV11-3 with TRBJ2-3, with 11 bases matching TRBD2. Germline V lookup: CDR1 SGHNT, CDR2 YENEEA. This CDR3 is 17 amino acids long. The junction had 10 bases not matched to a gene; V was cut back by 5 bases and J by 3 bases. The CDR3 protein is CASSQGMTSGVTDTQYF. As DNA, the CDR3 is TGTGCCAGCAGCCAAGGCATGACTAGCGGGGTTACAGATACGCAGTATTTT.